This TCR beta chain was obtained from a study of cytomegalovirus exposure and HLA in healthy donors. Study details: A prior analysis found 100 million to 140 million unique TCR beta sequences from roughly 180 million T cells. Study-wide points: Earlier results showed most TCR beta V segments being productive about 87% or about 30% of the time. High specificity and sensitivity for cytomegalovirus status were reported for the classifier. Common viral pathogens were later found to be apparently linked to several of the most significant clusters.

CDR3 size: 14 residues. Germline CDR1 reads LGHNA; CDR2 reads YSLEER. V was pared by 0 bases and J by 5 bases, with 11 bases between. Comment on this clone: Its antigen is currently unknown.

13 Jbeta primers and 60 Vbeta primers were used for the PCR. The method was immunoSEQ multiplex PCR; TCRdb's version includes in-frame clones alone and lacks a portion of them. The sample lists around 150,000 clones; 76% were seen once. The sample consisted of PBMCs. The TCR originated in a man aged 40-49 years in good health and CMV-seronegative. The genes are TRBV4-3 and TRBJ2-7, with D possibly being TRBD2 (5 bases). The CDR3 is CASSQERGKDEQYF. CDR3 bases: TGCGCCAGCAGCCAAGAAAGAGGGAAGGACGAGCAGTACTTC.